Each of the 17 T cell receptor beta chains below was sequenced from the same sample in a study of T cell clones after liver transplantation. Repertoires were generated with immunoSEQ multiplex PCR, while TCRdb's copy carries only in-frame clones and drops some. The sample lists tens of thousands of clones; 60% to 75% were seen once. The sample was CD4+ T cells from blood, taken at the 22-month timepoint. The receptors originated from a human patient who received a liver transplant. Some T cells may trace back to the graft donor.

This clone appeared a few times. The chain joins TRBV11-2 to TRBJ1-6; 9 bases agree with TRBD1. V dropped 1 base and J dropped 10; count of bases not matched to a gene: 5. The length of the CDR3 is 15 residues. Germline V gene data show CDR1 as SGHAT and CDR2 as FQNNGV. The CDR3 coding sequence is TGTGCCAGCAGCTTAGCGGGACAGGGACACTCACCCCTCCACTTT. It yields the protein CASSLAGQGHSPLHF.

The chain carries TRBV9 and TRBJ1-1; no clear D. The CDR3 is 13 residues long. The germline V and J ends were trimmed by 0 bases and 3 bases, with 6 bases remaining between them. CDR1 and CDR2 from the germline V gene are SGDLS and YYNGEE. CDR3 loop: CASSVVSDTEAFF. CDR3 nucleotide sequence: TGTGCCAGCAGCGTAGTTTCCGACACTGAAGCTTTCTTT.

This clone showed up just a few times. The rearrangement joins TRBV30 to TRBJ1-5; D is perhaps TRBD1 (5 bases). Per germline, CDR1 GTSNPN and CDR2 SVGIG (reference sequence). CDR3 size: 15 residues. The germline V and J ends were trimmed by 3 bases and 3 bases, with 15 bases remaining between them. DNA of the CDR3: TGTGCCTGGAGCCCCTCGGGACGGGCCAATCAGCCCCAGCATTTT. Amino acid sequence: CAWSPSGRANQPQHF.

V usage is TRBV6-1 and J usage is TRBJ2-5; no firm D call. This CDR3 contains 14 residues. The V gene's germline CDR1 is MNHNS and CDR2 SASEGT. The V end lost 6 bases, the J end lost 2 bases, and 13 bases lay between the germline ends. The CDR3 coding sequence is TGTGCCAGCAGGACCTCGGTATTTCAAGAGACCCAGTACTTC. Residues: CASRTSVFQETQYF.

In its sample, this clone was seen once. V usage is TRBV6-6 and J usage is TRBJ1-2, with D possibly being TRBD1 (6 bases). CDR1 is MNHNY and CDR2 is SVGAGI in the germline V gene (reference sequence). Trimming took 6 bases from V and 1 from J, leaving 18 bases between them. This CDR3 comprises 16 residues. The CDR3 protein is CASSSIQGTHNYGYTF. CDR3 sequence (DNA): TGTGCCAGCAGCTCAATACAGGGAACCCATAACTATGGCTACACCTTC.

Concerning this clone itself: This same CDR3 is encoded by further DNA sequences in the sample. The chain carries TRBV10-1 and TRBJ2-3; D possibly corresponds to TRBD2 (5 bases). The length of the CDR3 is 16 residues. Deletions cut 0 bases from V and 0 bases from J, with 10 bases between. Germline assignment: CDR1 WNHNN and CDR2 SYGVQD (reference sequence). CDR3 sequence (DNA): TGCGCCAGCAGTGAGTCAAGCGGCGCTAGCACAGATACGCAGTATTTT. This codes for CASSESSGASTDTQYF.

This clone came up once. The chain combines TRBV4-1 with TRBJ2-3; TRBD1 or TRBD2 may be the D gene (6 bases each). Germline CDR1 and CDR2: MGHRA and YSYEKL. This CDR3 spans 16 amino acids. Trimming removed 0 bases at V and 4 bases at J, with 14 bases between. DNA for the CDR3: TGCGCCAGCAGCCAAGATAGAACGGGGGCGGCAGATACGCAGTATTTT. This codes for CASSQDRTGAADTQYF.

The CDR3 nucleotides read TGTGCCAGCAGTTTAGCGGGTCACAGGACCCGAGGCACCATATATTTT. It is translated as CASSLAGHRTRGTIYF. V gene TRBV28 combines with J gene TRBJ1-3, with D maybe TRBD1 (5 bases). Trimming took 2 bases from V and 9 from J, leaving 20 bases between them. Germline assignment: CDR1 MDHEN and CDR2 SYDVKM. CDR3 size: 16 residues.

V usage is TRBV7-3 and J usage is TRBJ1-4; 10 bases match TRBD1. Germline-derived CDR1 and CDR2 are SGHTA and FQGTGA. With V trimmed by 5 bases and J by 5 bases, 5 bases remained unmatched. CDR3 length: 15 residues. The CDR3 spells CASSPEGQGNEKLFF. DNA of the CDR3: TGTGCCAGCAGCCCTGAGGGACAGGGGAATGAAAAACTGTTTTTT.

The chain joins TRBV15 to TRBJ2-1; no clear D. The V end was cut by 6 bases, the J end by 4 bases, with 19 bases between. In germline, CDR1 is LNHNV, CDR2 YYDKDF (reference sequence). The CDR3 is 16 amino acids. The CDR3 loop is CATRGSLALLYNEQFF. CDR3 DNA: TGTGCCACCAGAGGTTCTTTAGCCCTACTTTACAATGAGCAGTTCTTC.

Here the CDR3 reads CAWSFNRDSEQYF. The CDR3 nucleotides are TGTGCCTGGAGTTTCAACCGGGACAGCGAGCAGTACTTC. V gene TRBV30 combines with J gene TRBJ2-7, with TRBD1 matching 7 bases. Per the germline V gene, CDR1 is GTSNPN and CDR2 is SVGIG (reference sequence). J was trimmed by 6 bases and V by 2 bases; bases with no gene match: 7. The CDR3 runs to 13 residues.

The CDR3 loop is CASRHFTGERGDTIYF. Here the CDR3 DNA reads TGCGCCAGCAGGCATTTTACAGGGGAGAGAGGGGACACCATATATTTT. The rearrangement joins TRBV4-1 to TRBJ1-3; 7 positions agree with TRBD1. Germline CDR1 MGHRA, CDR2 YSYEKL. This CDR3 region has 16 residues. V shed 6 bases and J 8 bases; nucleotides not matched to a gene: 16.

The chain has TRBV5-1 and TRBJ2-3, with D possibly TRBD1 on 6 matching bases. Germline assignment: CDR1 SGHRS and CDR2 YFSETQ. V was clipped by 4 bases and J by 0 bases, with 12 bases between them. This CDR3 has 15 amino acids. As DNA, the CDR3 is TGCGCCAGCAGCACCGGACAGTTTAGCACAGATACGCAGTATTTT. This codes for CASSTGQFSTDTQYF.

The V and J genes are TRBV30 and TRBJ2-1; D ambiguous. Trimming left V 0 bases short and J 6 bases short, with 12 bases between. This CDR3 spans 14 amino acids. The germline V gene has CDR1 GTSNPN and CDR2 SVGIG (reference sequence). CDR3 region: CAWSVGLLSNEQFF. CDR3 DNA: TGTGCCTGGAGTGTAGGCCTCCTCTCCAATGAGCAGTTCTTC.

The J gene is TRBJ1-2, the V gene TRBV2; 8 bases are shared with TRBD1. V was pared by 1 base and J by 8 bases, with 6 bases of the junction left unmatched. The CDR3 totals 14 residues. Per the germline V gene, CDR1 is SNHLY and CDR2 is FYNNEI. This CDR3 reads CASSEGTGWSGYTF. The CDR3 DNA reads TGTGCCAGCAGTGAAGGGACAGGGTGGAGCGGCTACACCTTC.

This CDR3 is CASSTWRGGSYEQYF. CDR3 nucleotide sequence: TGTGCCAGCAGCACTTGGCGGGGGGGGTCCTACGAGCAGTACTTC. The chain has TRBV2 and TRBJ2-7, with 9 bases lining up with TRBD2. In germline, CDR1 is SNHLY, CDR2 FYNNEI. The CDR3 covers 15 residues. The V gene end was trimmed by 6 bases and the J gene end by 1 base; junction bases not matched to a gene: 7.

This clone occurred a few times. The rearrangement links TRBV7-8 to TRBJ1-2; D is unclear. The CDR3 has 13 residues. With 0 bases removed from V and 7 bases from J, the gap between germline ends came to 9 bases. Per germline, CDR1 SGHVS and CDR2 FQNEAQ. CDR3 sequence (DNA): TGTGCCAGCAGCTTAGCAGGGATGGGTGGCTACACCTTC. It encodes CASSLAGMGGYTF.